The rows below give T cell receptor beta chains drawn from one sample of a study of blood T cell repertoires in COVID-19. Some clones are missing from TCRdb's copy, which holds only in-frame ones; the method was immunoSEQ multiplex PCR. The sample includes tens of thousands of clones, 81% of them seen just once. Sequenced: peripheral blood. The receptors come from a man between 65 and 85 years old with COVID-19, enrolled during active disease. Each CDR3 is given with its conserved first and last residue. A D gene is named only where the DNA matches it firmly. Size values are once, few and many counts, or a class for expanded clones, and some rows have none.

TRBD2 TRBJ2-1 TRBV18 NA TGTGCCAGCTCACCGGGACTAAACGATGAGCAGTTCTTC CASSPGLNDEQFF
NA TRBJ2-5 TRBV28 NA TGTGCCAGCAGTTTACCGGAGGCGACCCAGTACTTC CASSLPEATQYF
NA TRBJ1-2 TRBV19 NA TGTGCCAGTAGTATCGGACGCCTCCGGTGGGAGCCAACCAACTATGGCTACACCTTC CASSIGRLRWEPTNYGYTF
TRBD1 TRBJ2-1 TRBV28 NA TGTGCCAGCAGTTTTGGACCACAGGGGTCATACAATGAGCAGTTCTTC CASSFGPQGSYNEQFF
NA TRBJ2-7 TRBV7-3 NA TGTGCCAGCAGCTCGACCCAGGGCGACGAGCAGTACTTC CASSSTQGDEQYF
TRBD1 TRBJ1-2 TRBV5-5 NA TGTGCCAGCAGCCGACAGGGGGCTTTTGGCTACACCTTC CASSRQGAFGYTF
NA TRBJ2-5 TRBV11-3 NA TGTGCCAGCAGCGCCTCAGGGTCGGAGACCCAGTACTTC CASSASGSETQYF
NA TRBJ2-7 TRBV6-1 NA TGTGCCAGCAGTGATTCCGGCAGGTCGGACGAGCAGTACTTC CASSDSGRSDEQYF
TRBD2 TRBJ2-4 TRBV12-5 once TGTGCTAGTGGTTTGGTACTATTAGCGGGATCGATGGGCATTCAGTACTTC CASGLVLLAGSMGIQYF
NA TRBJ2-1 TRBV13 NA TGTGCCAGCAGCTTAACAGCTAACAATGAGCAGTTCTTC CASSLTANNEQFF
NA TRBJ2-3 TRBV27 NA TGTGCCAGCAGTTTATCAACACGTTCGGATACGCAGTATTTT CASSLSTRSDTQYF
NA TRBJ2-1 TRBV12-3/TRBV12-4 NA TGTGCCAGCAGTTTACGGGGAGGCGTCCCGCAGTTCTTC CASSLRGGVPQFF
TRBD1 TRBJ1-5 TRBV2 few TGTGCCAGCAGTCCGACAGGGTATCTCGGTCAGCCCCAGCATTTT CASSPTGYLGQPQHF
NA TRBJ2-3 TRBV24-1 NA TGTGCCACCACCGACAGAATAGACACAGATACGCAGTATTTT CATTDRIDTDTQYF
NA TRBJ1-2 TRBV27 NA TGTGCCAGCAGTTCAAGCCCCCCCTATGGCTACACCTTC CASSSSPPYGYTF
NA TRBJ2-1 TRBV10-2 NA TGCGCCAGCAGTGAGTGGGCGGGAAGCTCCTACAATGAGCAGTTCTTC CASSEWAGSSYNEQFF
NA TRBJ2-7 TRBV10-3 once TGTGCCATCAGTGCTGACAACTACGAGCAGTACTTC CAISADNYEQYF
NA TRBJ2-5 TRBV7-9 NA TGTGCCAGCAGCCATCTCCAGGGTGTGACCCAGTACTTC CASSHLQGVTQYF
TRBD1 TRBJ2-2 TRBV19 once TGTGCCAGTAGTATACGGGGTCCAGGGGGCGGGGACACCGGGGAGCTGTTTTTT CASSIRGPGGGDTGELFF
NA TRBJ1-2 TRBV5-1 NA TGCGCCAGCAGCCCCGGTCCGGGGGATAACTATGGCTACACCTTC CASSPGPGDNYGYTF
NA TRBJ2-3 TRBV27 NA TGTGCCAGCAGCCTACAGGGTAGCACAGATACGCAGTATTTT CASSLQGSTDTQYF
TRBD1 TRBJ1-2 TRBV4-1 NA TGCGCCAGCAGCCAAGCCTGGACAGGGTTCTATGGCTACACCTTC CASSQAWTGFYGYTF
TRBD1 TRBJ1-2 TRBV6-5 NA TGTGCCAGCACTAGGACAGGGGATTGGGGCTACACCTTC CASTRTGDWGYTF
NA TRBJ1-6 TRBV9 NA TGTGCCAGCAGCGCCAGGTGGGCCAATAATTCACCCCTCCACTTT CASSARWANNSPLHF
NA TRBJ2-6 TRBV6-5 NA TGTGCCAGCAGTTACTTGCGCTCTGGGGCCAACGTCCTGACTTTC CASSYLRSGANVLTF
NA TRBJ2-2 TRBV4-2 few TGTGCCAGCAGCCAAGATGGTTACAGGGACAAGCTGTTTTTT CASSQDGYRDKLFF
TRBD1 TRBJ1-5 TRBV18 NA TGTGCCAGCGCTACAGGGGTAACGGACCAGCCCCAGCATTTT CASATGVTDQPQHF
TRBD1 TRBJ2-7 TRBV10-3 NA TGTGCCATCAGTGGGACCGGGACAGGGGTGAACGAGCAGTACTTC CAISGTGTGVNEQYF
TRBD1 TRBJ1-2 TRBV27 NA TGTGCCAGCAGTTTATCGACCTCGGGACAGGGGAACTATGGCTACACCTTC CASSLSTSGQGNYGYTF
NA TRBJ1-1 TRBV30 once TGTGCCTGGAGTCCAGATTTAGAGGACACTGAAGCTTTCTTT CAWSPDLEDTEAFF
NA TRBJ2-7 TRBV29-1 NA TGCAGCGTTGAAGAGGGGGCGGGGGCCAAGGGCGAGCAGTACTTC CSVEEGAGAKGEQYF